One sample yielded the 4 T cell receptor beta chains listed below, sequenced in a study of T cell repertoires in cytomegalovirus infection. TCRdb reanalysed the reads using MiXCR and keeps one entry per CDR3 protein. The table shows about 770,000 distinct CDR3 sequences, with 25% to 30% occurring only once. Which antigens these TCRs recognize remains unknown. Material: cultured CD8+ T cells from PBMCs, obtained from culture after CMV antigen stimulation. All receptors derive from a human donor in good health (CMV status not recorded). Some clones in this sample may be carry-over from other donors' samples.

A few counts support this clonotype. V is TRBV7-3 and J is TRBJ2-6; tentative D call: TRBD1 (6 bases). The germline V gene has CDR1 SGHTA and CDR2 FQGTGA. Trimming removed 5 bases at V and 1 base at J, with 15 bases between. The CDR3 covers 17 residues. CDR3 sequence: CASSVPGTGSGANVLTF. The DNA of the CDR3 is TGTGCCAGCAGCGTCCCCGGCACAGGGTCTGGGGCCAACGTCCTGACTTTC.

The chain couples TRBV5-6 to TRBJ1-5; no reliable D call. Trimming shortened V by 1 base and J by 2 bases, and 10 bases separated the two germline ends. The CDR3 is 15 amino acids. Germline CDR1 SGHDT, CDR2 YYEEEE. The CDR3 coding sequence is TGTGCCAGCAGCTTGAACCGGCTGGGCAATCAGCCCCAGCATTTT. This sequence encodes CASSLNRLGNQPQHF.

The chain employs TRBV6-1 and TRBJ1-1; tentatively, D is TRBD1 (5 bases). The ends were cut back, 8 bases at V and 6 bases at J, with 19 bases in the middle. Germline lookup yields CDR1 MNHNS and CDR2 SASEGT. The CDR3 spans 14 residues. CDR3 sequence reads: CASRQGAAYPEAFF. DNA for the CDR3: TGTGCCAGCCGGCAGGGAGCCGCATACCCTGAAGCTTTCTTT.

This chain connects TRBV6-6 to TRBJ1-2; weak D call: TRBD1 (6 bases). Trimming pared 8 bases from V and 8 bases from J, leaving 24 bases between. Germline CDR1 is MNHNY and CDR2 is SVGAGI (reference sequence). There are 15 residues in the CDR3. CDR3 in amino acids: CASVPRGPRREGYTF. DNA of the CDR3: TGTGCCAGCGTACCGCGGGGGCCGAGGAGGGAAGGCTACACCTTC.